A selection of T cell receptor beta chains follows, all from one sample in a study of blood T cell repertoires in COVID-19. Repertoires were generated with immunoSEQ multiplex PCR, while TCRdb's copy carries only in-frame clones and drops some. The repertoire consists of roughly 380,000 clones, with over 75% occurring once and the leading ten covering around 1.5%. The sequencing sample was made of peripheral blood. The source is a woman in her thirties or forties with COVID-19, enrolled during active disease. CDR3s include the opening cysteine and the closing phenylalanine or tryptophan. D genes are given only for firm matches. Clone size is given for some rows only: seen once, a few or many times, or a class if the clone is expanded.

V gene	D gene	J gene	clone size	CDR3 DNA	CDR3 protein
TRBV6-5	NA	TRBJ2-7	NA	TGTGCCAGCAGCCAGGGGACCCTCTACGAGCAGTACTTC	CASSQGTLYEQYF
TRBV6-6	TRBD1	TRBJ1-2	NA	TGTGCCAGCAGTTACGGCAAGGGACAGGGCTATGGCTACACCTTC	CASSYGKGQGYGYTF
TRBV9	TRBD1	TRBJ1-5	NA	TGTGCCAGCAGCCGGACAGGGGGATACAATCAGCCCCAGCATTTT	CASSRTGGYNQPQHF
TRBV5-1	NA	TRBJ1-5	NA	TGCGCCAGCTCTATATCAGGGGATAGCAATCAGCCCCAGCATTTT	CASSISGDSNQPQHF
TRBV4-3	NA	TRBJ1-1	few	TGCGCCAGCAGCCAAAGAACAGGGAGCACTGAAGCTTTCTTT	CASSQRTGSTEAFF
TRBV6-5	TRBD1	TRBJ1-5	NA	TGTGCCAGCAGCCACGGGACAGGGGGGTGGCCCCAGCATTTT	CASSHGTGGWPQHF
TRBV28	TRBD2	TRBJ2-1	NA	TGTGCCAGCAGTTTATGGGCTAGCGGTAGCTACAATGAGCAGTTCTTC	CASSLWASGSYNEQFF
TRBV3-1/TRBV3-2	TRBD2	TRBJ2-7	NA	TGTGCCAGCAGCCAAGATTTTGGGGGGGGAGGGCCCTACGAGCAGTACTTC	CASSQDFGGGGPYEQYF
TRBV18	NA	TRBJ2-7	once	TGTGCCAGCTCAATAACAGGGTTAGGCGAGCAGTACTTC	CASSITGLGEQYF
TRBV7-8	NA	TRBJ1-1	NA	TGTGCCAGCATTCCTAGGGGTTCCACTGAAGCTTTCTTT	CASIPRGSTEAFF
TRBV28	NA	TRBJ1-5	NA	TGTGCCAGCAGTTTAGCAGGGGCCGACAATCAGCCCCAGCATTTT	CASSLAGADNQPQHF
TRBV3-1/TRBV3-2	NA	TRBJ1-2	NA	TGTGCCAGCAGCCCGTCCGGGTTTGGCTACACCTTC	CASSPSGFGYTF
TRBV4-3	TRBD1	TRBJ2-7	NA	TGCGCCAGCAGCCAAGCGAGGACAGGGGTCCACGAGCAGTACTTC	CASSQARTGVHEQYF
TRBV5-4	NA	TRBJ2-1	NA	TGTGCCAGCAGCTTGGGGGTACTAAAGTACGGCTCCTACAATGAGCAGTTCTTC	CASSLGVLKYGSYNEQFF
TRBV5-4	NA	TRBJ2-6	NA	TGTGCCAGCAGCCTCCGGACAGCGGGGGCCAACGTCCTGACTTTC	CASSLRTAGANVLTF
TRBV7-2	NA	TRBJ1-6	NA	TGTGCCAGCAGCATGCAGGGATTTAATAATTCACCCCTCCACTTT	CASSMQGFNNSPLHF
TRBV23-1	NA	TRBJ2-1	once	TGCGCCAGCAGCCGGGACTCACCCTACAATGAGCAGTTCTTC	CASSRDSPYNEQFF
TRBV28	NA	TRBJ1-3	NA	TGTGCCAGCAGTTTAACAGGGATAGGAAACACCATATATTTT	CASSLTGIGNTIYF
TRBV5-6	TRBD1	TRBJ2-7	NA	TGTGCCAGCAGTTACGCGGGTGGGGACAGTTACTCCTACGAGCAGTACTTC	CASSYAGGDSYSYEQYF
TRBV19	NA	TRBJ2-7	NA	TGTGCCAGTAGCCCGGGACATTTCTACGAGCAGTACTTC	CASSPGHFYEQYF
TRBV5-1	NA	TRBJ2-1	NA	TGCGCCAGCAGCCTTGTGAGAGGGGGCTCCTACAATGAGCAGTTCTTC	CASSLVRGGSYNEQFF
TRBV10-3	NA	TRBJ2-5	NA	TGTGCCATCAGGAACTCCGAGACCCAGTACTTC	CAIRNSETQYF
TRBV9	TRBD2	TRBJ2-2	NA	TGTGCCAGCAGCGTGATAGCGGGAGGGGAGCTGTTTTTT	CASSVIAGGELFF
TRBV19	TRBD1	TRBJ2-5	once	TGTGCCAGTCCGCCGGGACAGGGTGTTTTGGAGACCCAGTACTTC	CASPPGQGVLETQYF
TRBV19	NA	TRBJ2-1	NA	TGTGCCAGTAGTATCCCTCGGGAGTACAATGAGCAGTTCTTC	CASSIPREYNEQFF
TRBV5-6	TRBD2	TRBJ2-3	NA	TGTGCCAGCGTCCCCACTAGCGGGGCTACAGATACGCAGTATTTT	CASVPTSGATDTQYF
TRBV9	NA	TRBJ1-3	once	TGTGCCAGCAGCGTAGGGGGGGAAACTGGAAACACCATATATTTT	CASSVGGETGNTIYF
TRBV4-1	NA	TRBJ1-1	NA	TGCGCCAGCAGCCCGTTAAGGGGTCCCTTGAACACTGAAGCTTTCTTT	CASSPLRGPLNTEAFF
TRBV29-1	TRBD1	TRBJ1-1	few	TGCAGCGTTGAGTCCAGGGGGCGGTCCTTTGAAGCTTTCTTT	CSVESRGRSFEAFF
TRBV28	TRBD1	TRBJ1-6	NA	TGTGCCAGCAGTTTATTTCGAATTACAGGGGCGAATAATTCACCCCTCCACTTT	CASSLFRITGANNSPLHF
TRBV4-2	TRBD1	TRBJ2-7	NA	TGTGCCAGCAGCCAGGGACAGGGGGTTGGCCACGAGCAGTACTTC	CASSQGQGVGHEQYF
TRBV28	NA	TRBJ1-1	few	TGTGCCAGCAGCCCAGGATGGGCCCGCACTGAAGCTTTCTTT	CASSPGWARTEAFF
TRBV27	NA	TRBJ1-1	NA	TGTGCCAGCAGGGTCACAGGGTTGAACACTGAAGCTTTCTTT	CASRVTGLNTEAFF
TRBV19	NA	TRBJ2-1	NA	TGTGCCAGTAGTTTTGGAGGTCTGGGTGAGCAGTTCTTC	CASSFGGLGEQFF
TRBV29-1	TRBD1	TRBJ1-4	NA	TGCAGCGTCGTACAGGGGAAAAATGAAAAACTGTTTTTT	CSVVQGKNEKLFF
TRBV9	NA	TRBJ2-7	NA	TGTGCCAGCAGCGCCCGACGGGGTTCCTACGAGCAGTACTTC	CASSARRGSYEQYF
TRBV28	TRBD2	TRBJ2-2	NA	TGTGCCAGCATCCCCCCCGGGAGGGACACCGGGGAGCTGTTTTTT	CASIPPGRDTGELFF
TRBV12-3/TRBV12-4	TRBD1	TRBJ1-2	few	TGTGCCAGCAGCCTCGGGACAGGGGTTGGCTACACCTTC	CASSLGTGVGYTF
TRBV18	NA	TRBJ2-5	NA	TGTGCCAGCTCACCGACAGGAGGACAAGAGACCCAGTACTTC	CASSPTGGQETQYF
TRBV11-2	NA	TRBJ1-1	NA	TGTGCCAGCAGCTTGGGGCAGAGGACCCGAGCTTTCTTT	CASSLGQRTRAFF
TRBV6-6	TRBD1	TRBJ1-4	NA	TGTGCCAGCAGTCCTACAGGGGGAACTGAAACTAATGAAAAACTGTTTTTT	CASSPTGGTETNEKLFF
TRBV19	NA	TRBJ1-2	NA	TGTGCCAGTAGTATAGGACAGACAAGACTCTATGGCTACACCTTC	CASSIGQTRLYGYTF
TRBV7-2	NA	TRBJ1-2	once	TGTGCCAGCAGCTTAGAAGGCAGGAACTATGGCTACACCTTC	CASSLEGRNYGYTF
TRBV12-3/TRBV12-4	TRBD1	TRBJ1-2	NA	TGTGCCAGCAGTTATACAGGGGGCACTGGCTACACCTTC	CASSYTGGTGYTF